Sequencing of this T cell receptor beta chain was carried out in a study of human T cells and chemical hapten exposure. Points from the study as a whole: After DPC sensitization, TCRs above 1 in 1000 frequency showed no change.

The germline V gene encodes CDR1 SGHVS and CDR2 FQNEAQ. Trimming shortened V by 6 bases and J by 0 bases, and 9 bases separated the two germline ends. This CDR3 has 14 amino acids. The time point here: healthy volunteer bleed at 6 weeks. Someone pulled total RNA out of unfractionated whole blood. What the library attached to individual cDNA molecules were unique molecular identifiers. TCRdb processed the RACE reads anew with MiXCR; each CDR3 protein has one entry. This sample yields fewer than 50,000 distinct CDR3 sequences, of which 3% to 4% are seen a single time; roughly 5.9% belongs to the top ten. In this sample, this clonotype turned up many times. Its target is not known.

The chain links TRBV7-8 to TRBJ1-3, with D maybe TRBD1 (5 bases). Sequencing was done on a sample of whole blood. This clonotype was sampled from a human donor in good health. Some clones in this sample may be carry-over from other donors' samples. CDR3: CASSAGISGNTIYF. The CDR3 DNA follows: TGTGCCAGCAGTGCAGGGATCTCTGGAAACACCATATATTTT.